A selection of T cell receptor beta chains follows, all from one sample in a study of blood T cells in healthy people across ages. TCRdb used MiXCR to reprocess the 5' RACE reads, holding one entry per CDR3 protein. The sample carries around 1.7 million distinct CDR3 sequences, about 28% recorded once. The sequenced sample consisted of blood. Receptors were obtained from a woman aged 25 to 39 in good health. Each CDR3 is given with its conserved first and last residue. The D gene is left open where the match is weak. Clone size is not always given. Where it is, it says once, few, many or a class for expanded clones.

>TRBJ2-1|few|TRBV6-2/TRBV6-3|-
CASNDLRRADYNEQFF
TGTGCCAGCAATGACCTAAGGAGGGCCGACTACAATGAGCAGTTCTTC
>TRBJ2-7|many|TRBV5-1|-
CASSSENYEQYF
TGCGCCAGCAGCTCCGAGAACTACGAGCAGTACTTC
>TRBJ2-5|few|TRBV20-1|-
CSARDVSGQETQYF
TGCAGTGCTAGAGATGTGTCAGGGCAAGAGACCCAGTACTTC
>TRBJ2-6|few|TRBV7-3|-
CASSPQARSSGANVLTF
TGTGCCAGCAGCCCCCAGGCAAGGAGCTCTGGGGCCAACGTCCTGACTTTC
>TRBJ2-5|many|TRBV7-2|TRBD1
CASSFLQGARETQYF
TGTGCCAGCAGCTTCCTTCAGGGGGCAAGAGAGACCCAGTACTTC
>TRBJ2-1|-|TRBV20-1|-
CSAILPSYNKQFF
TGCAGTGCTATCCTCCCCTCTTACAATAAGCAGTTCTTC
>TRBJ2-4|many|TRBV11-2|TRBD1
CASSLYGDSQNIQYF
TGTGCCAGCAGCTTATACGGGGACAGTCAGAACATTCAGTACTTC
>TRBJ1-5|-|TRBV6-5|-
CASSGREGQPQHF
TGTGCCAGCAGTGGCAGGGAGGGTCAGCCCCAGCATTTT
>TRBJ2-2|once|TRBV7-9|-
CASSLERSNTGELFF
TGTGCCAGCAGCTTAGAGCGGTCGAACACCGGGGAGCTGTTTTTT
>TRBJ2-2|-|TRBV7-2|-
CASSRDWANTGELFF
TGTGCCAGCAGCCGGGACTGGGCGAACACCGGGGAGCTGTTTTTT
>TRBJ1-1|-|TRBV29-1|-
CSVAGEVRNTEAFF
TGCAGCGTTGCAGGGGAGGTTAGGAACACTGAAGCTTTCTTT
>TRBJ2-7|-|TRBV5-1|TRBD1
CASSPVTGGPHYEQYF
TGCGCCAGCAGCCCAGTGACAGGGGGACCCCACTACGAGCAGTACTTC
>TRBJ2-7|-|TRBV29-1|-
CSVTRLSYEQYF
TGCAGCGTTACTCGGCTCTCCTACGAGCAGTACTTC
>TRBJ2-1|-|TRBV5-4|-
CASSSGVGPQGNEQFF
TGTGCCAGCAGCTCTGGCGTCGGGCCCCAGGGGAATGAGCAGTTCTTC
>TRBJ2-1|-|TRBV30|-
CAWSGVVREQFF
TGTGCCTGGAGTGGAGTTGTTCGTGAGCAGTTCTTC
>TRBJ1-1|few|TRBV12-3/TRBV12-4|-
CASTLGPGGTEAFF
TGTGCCAGCACTTTGGGCCCGGGGGGAACTGAAGCTTTCTTT
>TRBJ2-1|many|TRBV7-9|TRBD1
CASSLAAGTGGPSNEQFF
TGTGCCAGCAGCTTAGCGGCCGGGACAGGTGGGCCCTCTAATGAGCAGTTCTTC
>TRBJ2-5|many|TRBV28|-
CASSPSRGAGETQYF
TGTGCCAGCAGCCCCTCCCGGGGGGCAGGGGAGACCCAGTACTTC
>TRBJ2-1|few|TRBV4-2|-
CASSQDGGRYNEQFF
TGTGCCAGCAGCCAAGATGGGGGCAGATACAATGAGCAGTTCTTC
>TRBJ1-5|-|TRBV27|-
CASSLRAFGEPQHF
TGTGCCAGCAGTTTACGGGCGTTTGGGGAGCCCCAGCATTTT
>TRBJ2-5|-|TRBV5-5|TRBD1
CASSFDRGWQATQYF
TGTGCCAGCAGCTTCGACAGGGGGTGGCAAGCGACCCAGTACTTC
>TRBJ1-2|-|TRBV7-2|TRBD1
CASKRAFDRGYGYTF
TGTGCCAGCAAGCGGGCCTTCGACAGGGGCTATGGCTACACCTTC
>TRBJ2-1|-|TRBV6-1|-
CASSPIQGSSPYNEQFF
TGTGCCAGCAGTCCAATACAGGGAAGTAGTCCCTACAATGAGCAGTTCTTC
>TRBJ2-5|-|TRBV5-1|TRBD2
CASSGSTSGRWETQYF
TGCGCCAGCAGCGGCTCGACTAGCGGGAGGTGGGAGACCCAGTACTTC
>TRBJ1-6|few|TRBV10-3|-
CAISTLGADNSPLHF
TGTGCCATCAGTACCTTGGGGGCAGATAATTCACCCCTCCACTTT
>TRBJ2-5|few|TRBV7-9|TRBD1
CASSLAGTGRGETQYF
TGTGCCAGCAGCTTAGCAGGGACAGGGCGGGGAGAGACCCAGTACTTC
>TRBJ2-5|few|TRBV24-1|-
CATSDPSAVGGETQYF
TGTGCCACCAGTGATCCTTCCGCGGTCGGGGGAGAGACCCAGTACTTC
>TRBJ1-4|-|TRBV28|TRBD1
CASRQGGTNEKLFF
TGTGCCAGTAGGCAGGGGGGAACTAATGAAAAACTGTTTTTT
>TRBJ2-3|few|TRBV5-1|-
CASSPKGERTDTQYF
TGCGCCAGCAGCCCCAAGGGGGAGCGCACAGATACGCAGTATTTT
>TRBJ2-1|-|TRBV20-1|TRBD2
CSASPAGLTLGNEQFF
TGCAGTGCTTCGCCCGCGGGACTAACTCTCGGAAATGAGCAGTTCTTC
>TRBJ1-6|few|TRBV27|-
CASSLSHNSPLHF
TGTGCCAGCAGTTTATCCCATAATTCACCCCTCCACTTT
>TRBJ2-2|-|TRBV27|-
CASSSTGKNTGELFF
TGTGCCAGCAGTTCTACAGGGAAGAACACCGGGGAGCTGTTTTTT
>TRBJ2-1|-|TRBV5-6|-
CASTAWGHFTYNEQFF
TGTGCCAGCACCGCTTGGGGACACTTTACCTACAATGAGCAGTTCTTC
>TRBJ2-7|few|TRBV29-1|-
CSVGYIPSYEQYF
TGCAGCGTTGGTTACATCCCCTCCTACGAGCAGTACTTC
>TRBJ2-1|-|TRBV7-2|-
CASSGTHSYNEQFF
TGTGCCAGCAGTGGGACTCACTCCTACAATGAGCAGTTCTTC
>TRBJ2-5|many|TRBV4-3|TRBD2
CASSQAGGLAGGTQYF
TGCGCCAGCAGCCAAGCGGGGGGACTAGCGGGAGGTACTCAGTACTTC
>TRBJ2-3|-|TRBV6-5|-
CASSYVGMKTDTQYF
TGTGCCAGCAGTTACGTTGGCATGAAGACAGATACGCAGTATTTT
>TRBJ2-7|-|TRBV10-3|-
CAISDVRKEPNREQYF
TGTGCCATCAGTGATGTTCGGAAAGAGCCCAACCGAGAGCAGTACTTC
>TRBJ2-3|-|TRBV5-1|-
CASSVGTYGTDTQYF
TGCGCCAGCAGCGTTGGGACTTATGGCACAGATACGCAGTATTTT
>TRBJ2-1|few|TRBV7-2|-
CASSPSAANEQFF
TGTGCCAGCAGTCCTTCCGCGGCGAATGAGCAGTTCTTC
>TRBJ2-7|few|TRBV25-1|TRBD1
CASSDWTGGGSYEQYF
TGTGCCAGCAGTGACTGGACAGGGGGCGGGTCCTACGAGCAGTACTTC